The 14 T cell receptor beta chains below come from one sample, sequenced in a study of T cell repertoires in cytomegalovirus infection. TCRdb passed the reads through MiXCR, listing each CDR3 protein once. The table includes about 24,000 distinct CDR3 sequences, 22% detected once. No antigen is known for these receptors. This sample comprised CD8+ T cells from cultured PBMCs, obtained from culture after CMV antigen stimulation. These receptors were collected from a human donor in good health (CMV status not recorded). Some clones in this sample may be carry-over from other donors' samples.

In this sample, this clonotype turned up many times. The chain employs TRBV7-2 and TRBJ1-5, with 11 bases aligning to TRBD1. In germline, CDR1 is SGHTA, CDR2 FQGNSA. The CDR3 runs to 17 residues. V trimming: 3 bases; J trimming: 0 bases; junction bases outside the gene matches: 4. The CDR3 nucleotides read TGTGCCAGCAGCTTCGGGACAGGGGGTTTTAGCAATCAGCCCCAGCATTTT. This encodes CASSFGTGGFSNQPQHF. The variable domain in full, with the rest retrieved from reference TRBV7-2 and TRBJ1-5, is GAGVSQSPSNKVTEKGKDVELRCDPISGHTALYWYRQSLGQGLEFLIYFQGNSAPDKSGLPSDRFSAERTGGSVSTLTIQRTQQEDSAVYLCASSFGTGGFSNQPQHFGDGTRLSIL.

This chain connects TRBV11-2 to TRBJ1-2; TRBD1 might be the D (5 bases). The CDR3 extends over 15 amino acids. V gave up 3 bases and J gave up 4 bases, with 15 bases separating them. Germline values: CDR1 SGHAT, CDR2 FQNNGV. In DNA, the CDR3 is TGTGCCAGCAGCTTTGGAGCAGGGCCCTTCTATGGCTACACCTTC. Translating it yields CASSFGAGPFYGYTF.

This clonotype appeared many times. The rearrangement links TRBV7-2 to TRBJ2-5; 11 bases agree with TRBD1. In germline, CDR1 is SGHTA, CDR2 FQGNSA. V was clipped by 0 bases and J by 8 bases; unmatched bases: 8. The CDR3 loop spans 16 amino acids. CDR3 sequence: CASSLAGQGVAATQYF. CDR3 DNA: TGTGCCAGCAGCTTAGCGGGACAGGGGGTCGCGGCAACCCAGTACTTC.

The chain uses TRBV4-3 and TRBJ2-2; the D is unclear. The CDR3 is made up of 15 amino acids. Looked up from germline, CDR1 is LGHNA and CDR2 is YSLEER. V was cut by 0 bases and J by 3 bases, with 8 bases left in between. The CDR3 loop is CASSQDLSDTGELFF. CDR3 sequence (DNA): TGCGCCAGCAGCCAAGATTTGAGCGACACCGGGGAGCTGTTTTTT.

This clonotype was seen ten or more times. The chain joins TRBV7-2 to TRBJ2-7, with 11 positions matching TRBD2. The CDR3 covers 17 residues. CDR1 and CDR2 from the germline V gene are SGHTA and FQGNSA. After removal of 5 bases from V and 0 bases from J, the junction contained 9 bases not matched to a gene. CDR3 DNA sequence: TGTGCCAGCAGCATGGGACTAGCGGATCCTTCCTCCTACGAGCAGTACTTC. Its protein is CASSMGLADPSSYEQYF.

The chain carries TRBV7-6 and TRBJ1-1, with D hard to call. The germline CDR1 and CDR2 sequences are SGHVS and FNYEAQ. The CDR3 is 12 residues long. The germline V and J ends were trimmed by 1 base and 7 bases, with 7 bases remaining between them. Here the CDR3 reads CASSLGGNEAFF. The CDR3 DNA sequence: TGTGCCAGCAGCTTAGGGGGAAATGAAGCTTTCTTT.

V and J are TRBV5-1 and TRBJ2-2; 8 bases are shared with TRBD1. This CDR3 region has 17 residues. CDR1 SGHRS and CDR2 YFSETQ come from the germline V gene. The V segment lost 0 bases and the J segment 5 bases; nucleotides outside the gene matches: 9. The CDR3 sequence is CASSLEWQGARTGELFF. The DNA of the CDR3 is TGCGCCAGCAGCTTGGAGTGGCAGGGGGCAAGGACCGGGGAGCTGTTTTTT.

This clonotype was seen only a few times. The rearrangement joins TRBV5-5 to TRBJ1-1; D is uncertain. CDR3 size: 15 residues. V lost 0 bases, J lost 0 bases, and 9 bases lay in between. The germline CDR1 and CDR2 sequences are SGHKS and YYEKEE (reference sequence). CDR3 protein: CASSLVPGLNTEAFF. The CDR3 coding sequence is TGTGCCAGCAGCTTGGTACCCGGCCTGAACACTGAAGCTTTCTTT.

This rearrangement joins TRBV7-6 to TRBJ2-7, with a tentative D call TRBD1 (7 bases). CDR3 length: 14 residues. Germline assignment: CDR1 SGHVS and CDR2 FNYEAQ. V lost 5 bases and J 7 bases, leaving 18 bases between the germline ends. Written as DNA, the CDR3 is TGTGCCAGCAGCGAAAGACAGGGCCGGGGGGAGCAGTACTTC. Translating it yields CASSERQGRGEQYF.

The chain carries TRBV15 and TRBJ1-1, with D perhaps matching TRBD1 (6 bases). V was trimmed by 0 bases and J by 2 bases, leaving 10 bases between them. Germline V gene lookup returns CDR1 LNHNV and CDR2 YYDKDF (reference sequence). This CDR3 is 15 amino acids long. CDR3: CATSRDRGLNTEAFF. Written as DNA, the CDR3 is TGTGCCACCAGCAGAGATCGGGGGCTTAACACTGAAGCTTTCTTT.

Notes on this clonotype: A read error may account for a junction end that differs from germline. The V gene is TRBV7-6, the J gene TRBJ1-1; perhaps TRBD1 as D (5 bases). Germline CDR1 reads SGHVS; CDR2 reads FNYEAQ. This CDR3 is 14 amino acids long. CDR3 loop: CASGTGALNTEVFF. For the CDR3, the DNA is TGTGCCAGCGGCACCGGGGCACTGAACACTGAAGTTTTCTTT. Drawing the rest from reference TRBV7-6 and TRBJ1-1, the complete variable domain is GAGVSQSPRYKVTKRGQDVALRCDPISGHVSLYWYRQALGQGPEFLTYFNYEAQQDKSGLPNDRFSAERPEGSISTLTIQRTEQRDSAMYRCASGTGALNTEVFFGQGTRLTVV.

This clonotype turned up a few times. The chain joins TRBV7-2 to TRBJ1-6, with unresolved D. Germline CDR1 is SGHTA and CDR2 is FQGNSA. V was clipped by 1 base and J by 9 bases, with 7 bases between them. CDR3 length equals 13 residues. The CDR3 DNA reads TGTGCCAGCAGCTTAGGGTGGAGTTCACCCCTCCACTTT. Its translation is CASSLGWSSPLHF.

V gene TRBV29-1 combines with J gene TRBJ1-1; tentative D call: TRBD1 (6 bases). Trimming pared 5 bases from V and 1 base from J, leaving 11 bases between. The CDR3 length is 13 residues. The V gene's germline CDR1 is SQVTM and CDR2 ANQGSEA. CDR3 amino acids: CSVRGFSNTEAFF. CDR3 DNA sequence: TGCAGCGTTAGGGGGTTCTCGAACACTGAAGCTTTCTTT. Drawing the rest from reference TRBV29-1 and TRBJ1-1, the complete variable domain is SAVISQKPSRDICQRGTSLTIQCQVDSQVTMMFWYRQQPGQSLTLIATANQGSEATYESGFVIDKFPISRPNLTFSTLTVSNMSPEDSSIYLCSVRGFSNTEAFFGQGTRLTVV.

The chain employs TRBV24-1 and TRBJ2-1; no definite D call. Germline V gene data show CDR1 as KGHDR and CDR2 as SFDVKD. V lost 0 bases and J lost 9, with 8 bases in between. The CDR3 totals 13 residues. CDR3 DNA sequence: TGTGCCACCAGTGATTTGTGGGCCGGTGAGCAGTTCTTC. Translation: CATSDLWAGEQFF.